A selection of T cell receptor beta chains follows, all from one sample in a study of T cells in localized non-small cell lung cancer. TCRdb's table, derived via immunoSEQ multiplex PCR, lists solely in-frame clones and lacks some. The sample yields around 29,000 clones, around 92% seen once. The source was peripheral blood mononuclear cells, collected before any cancer treatment. The receptor source for this set is a woman aged 35 to 69 with stage III lung adenocarcinoma. The CDR3 runs from the conserved cysteine through the conserved F or W. Only part of the rows carry a size: once, few, many, or a class if the clone is expanded.

TRBJ1-1	TRBV6-5	-	CASSWDGENTEAFF
TRBJ2-7	TRBV7-2	few	CASSLDFGLTYEQYF
TRBJ2-7	TRBV5-1	-	CASSPQRDPHEQYF
TRBJ1-1	TRBV15	-	CATSSPADSTEAFF
TRBJ1-6	TRBV6-1	-	CASSERQTSYNSPLHF
TRBJ1-2	TRBV6-1	-	CASSEDMVWGGYTF
TRBJ2-1	TRBV15	-	CATSRDPGGVDEQFF
TRBJ2-7	TRBV7-2	-	CASSPDSYYEQYF
TRBJ2-7	TRBV7-9	-	CASSPIGYYEQYF
TRBJ2-2	TRBV4-3	-	CASSTRQGAMTGELFF
TRBJ2-7	TRBV9	-	CASSLDPGGYEQYF
TRBJ2-5	TRBV28	-	CASTSGGEETQYF
TRBJ2-5	TRBV5-4	-	CASSLKLADQETQYF
TRBJ2-1	TRBV28	-	CASRFWGAYNEQFF
TRBJ2-7	TRBV27	-	CASSLTGGRQYF
TRBJ1-1	TRBV27	-	CASSPGNTEAFF
TRBJ2-3	TRBV11-2	-	CASSSLGDRGRTDTQYF
TRBJ2-3	TRBV5-1	-	CASSLRGGRDTQYF
TRBJ1-4	TRBV5-1	once	CASSLNDRENEKLFF
TRBJ1-2	TRBV23-1	-	CASSQVDRGQGGYTF
TRBJ2-1	TRBV5-1	-	CASSLGQERSYNEQFF
TRBJ1-2	TRBV14	-	CASSHYRGANYGYTF
TRBJ1-1	TRBV14	-	CASSFLSATEMNTEAFF
TRBJ2-1	TRBV2	-	CASRRTSGAYNEQFF
TRBJ2-2	TRBV21-1	-	CASSAMTSGTGELFF
TRBJ2-1	TRBV27	-	CASSPGTSIFDEQFF
TRBJ2-7	TRBV4-3	-	CASSQGQGSYEQYF
TRBJ1-2	TRBV18	-	CASSPIAGQDGYTF
TRBJ1-1	TRBV18	-	CASSPRATGDTEAFF
TRBJ1-3	TRBV13	-	CASSPYGRSPGNTIYF
TRBJ1-4	TRBV5-1	-	CASRSGPTNEKLFF
TRBJ1-2	TRBV19	-	CASSGSDSLTKSYGYTF
TRBJ2-7	TRBV28	-	CASSSLYEQYF
TRBJ1-4	TRBV30	-	CAWSVGPLEGEKLFF
TRBJ2-7	TRBV5-5	-	CASSPLQVSSYEQYF
TRBJ1-6	TRBV28	-	CASSPGHTNSPLHF
TRBJ2-2	TRBV9	-	CASSNANTGELFF
TRBJ2-1	TRBV6-6	-	CASTLRGEQFF
TRBJ1-2	TRBV4-1	-	CASSQDQGGYGYTF
TRBJ1-6	TRBV5-1	-	CASSNGTGYNSPLHF
TRBJ1-2	TRBV2	-	CASSQSGLLFILNYGYTF
TRBJ1-2	TRBV7-6	-	CASSERQGKNYGYTF
TRBJ2-5	TRBV5-1	-	CASSLAGSGGIEETQYF
TRBJ1-2	TRBV30	-	CAWSVKVLYGYTF
TRBJ1-5	TRBV29-1	-	CSVATGTGNQPQHF
TRBJ1-1	TRBV7-2	once	CASSPDRVVWAFF
TRBJ1-4	TRBV9	once	CASSTGGTNEKLFF
TRBJ1-4	TRBV6-1	-	CASSEWGLNEKLFF
TRBJ2-1	TRBV19	-	CASSLTGPDLGLNEQFF
TRBJ2-5	TRBV6-5	-	CASSYGDLSETQYF
TRBJ1-2	TRBV6-6	-	CASRSTGDYGYTF
TRBJ2-3	TRBV6-5	-	CASSYSGGRVDTQYF
TRBJ2-1	TRBV5-6	-	CASSSGTPNEQFF